This T cell receptor (beta chain) was sequenced in a study of PD-1 blockade in classical Hodgkin lymphoma. Study-wide context: The nivolumab dose that patients received was 3 mg/kg, given intravenously every 2 weeks. General study findings and limits: What caused the repertoire differences, perhaps disease activity or prior therapy, remains undefined.

Libraries were prepared by immunoSEQ multiplex PCR; TCRdb keeps only in-frame clonotypes and omits some of them. The sample has around 91,000 clones, around nine tenths seen once. A note on this clone: Its antigen is undetermined.

Each of the patients experienced relapse following autologous stem cell transplantation, and their brentuximab vedotin exposure differed. The CDR3 has 16 residues. The V and J ends lost 5 bases and 1 base respectively, with 17 bases between them. The germline CDR1 and CDR2 sequences are SGHTA and FQGNSA. This TCR was recovered from a human donor with classical Hodgkin lymphoma. Sequenced here: peripheral blood mononuclear cells (PBMCs), sampled at baseline. The genes are TRBV7-2 and TRBJ1-2; tentative D call: TRBD1 (6 bases). CDR3 in amino acids: CASSLGGAESNYGYTF. In nucleotides, the CDR3 is TGTGCCAGCAGCCTAGGGGGGGCAGAAAGTAACTATGGCTACACCTTC.